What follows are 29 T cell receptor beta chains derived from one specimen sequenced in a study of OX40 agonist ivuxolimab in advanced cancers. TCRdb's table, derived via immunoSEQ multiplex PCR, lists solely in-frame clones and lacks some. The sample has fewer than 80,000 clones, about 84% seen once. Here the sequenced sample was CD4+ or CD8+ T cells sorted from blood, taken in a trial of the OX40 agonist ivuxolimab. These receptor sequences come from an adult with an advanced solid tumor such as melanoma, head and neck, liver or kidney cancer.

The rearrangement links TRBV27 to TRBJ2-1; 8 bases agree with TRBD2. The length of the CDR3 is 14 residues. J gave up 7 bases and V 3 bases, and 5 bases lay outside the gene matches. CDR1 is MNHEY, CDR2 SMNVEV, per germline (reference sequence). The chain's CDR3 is CASSFDSGANEQFF. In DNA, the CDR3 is TGTGCCAGCAGTTTCGATAGCGGGGCAAATGAGCAGTTCTTC.

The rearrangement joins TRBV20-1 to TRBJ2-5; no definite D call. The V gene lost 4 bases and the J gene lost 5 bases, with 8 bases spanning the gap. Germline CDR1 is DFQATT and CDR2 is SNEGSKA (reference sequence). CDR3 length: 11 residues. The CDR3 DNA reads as TGCAGTGCTAACCCCAGGGAGACCCAGTACTTC. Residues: CSANPRETQYF.

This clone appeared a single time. The CDR3, as DNA: TGTGCCAGCAGCTTAGTTTCGATGCGGGGCTACACCTTC. Translation gives CASSLVSMRGYTF. V is TRBV11-3 and J is TRBJ1-2; D is unresolved. V was shortened by 1 base and J by 8 bases, with 11 bases between the two germline ends. The CDR3 covers 13 residues. Per the germline V gene, CDR1 is SGHNT and CDR2 is YENEEA.

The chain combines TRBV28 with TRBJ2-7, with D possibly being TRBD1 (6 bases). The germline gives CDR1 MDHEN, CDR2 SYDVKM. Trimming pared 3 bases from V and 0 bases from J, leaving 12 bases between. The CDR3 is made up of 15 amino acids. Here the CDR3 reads CASSLTGSRSYEQYF. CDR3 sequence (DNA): TGTGCCAGCAGTTTGACAGGATCTCGCTCCTACGAGCAGTACTTC.

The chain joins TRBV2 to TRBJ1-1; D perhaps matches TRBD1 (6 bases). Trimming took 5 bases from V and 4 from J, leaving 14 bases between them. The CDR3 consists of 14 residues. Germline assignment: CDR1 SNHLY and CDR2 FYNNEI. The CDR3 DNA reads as TGTGCCAGCAGTCCCCAGGGAGGGGGCACTGAAGCTTTCTTT. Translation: CASSPQGGGTEAFF.

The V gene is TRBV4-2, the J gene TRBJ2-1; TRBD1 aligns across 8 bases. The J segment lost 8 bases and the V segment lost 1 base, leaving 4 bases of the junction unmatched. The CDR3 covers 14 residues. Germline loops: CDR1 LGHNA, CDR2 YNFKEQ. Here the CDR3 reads CASSQGTGNDEQFF. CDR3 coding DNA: TGTGCCAGCAGCCAAGGGACAGGGAACGATGAGCAGTTCTTC.

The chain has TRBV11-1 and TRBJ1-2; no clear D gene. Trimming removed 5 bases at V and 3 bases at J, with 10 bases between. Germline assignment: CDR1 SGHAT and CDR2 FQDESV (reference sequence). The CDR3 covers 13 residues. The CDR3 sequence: CASSLDGDYGYTF. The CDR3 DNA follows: TGTGCCAGCAGCCTAGACGGGGACTATGGCTACACCTTC.

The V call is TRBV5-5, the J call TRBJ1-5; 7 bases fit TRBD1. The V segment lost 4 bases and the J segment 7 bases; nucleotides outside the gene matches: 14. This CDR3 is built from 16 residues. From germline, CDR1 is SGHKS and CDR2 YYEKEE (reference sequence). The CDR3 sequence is CASSPRGGQPRQPQHF. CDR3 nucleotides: TGTGCCAGCAGCCCTAGAGGGGGACAGCCACGGCAGCCCCAGCATTTT.

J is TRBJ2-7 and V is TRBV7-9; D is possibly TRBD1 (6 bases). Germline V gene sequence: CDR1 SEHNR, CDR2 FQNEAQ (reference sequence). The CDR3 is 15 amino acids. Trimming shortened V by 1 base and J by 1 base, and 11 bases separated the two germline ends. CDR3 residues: CASSLVGQPSYEQYF. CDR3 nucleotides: TGTGCCAGCAGCTTAGTAGGACAGCCTTCCTACGAGCAGTACTTC. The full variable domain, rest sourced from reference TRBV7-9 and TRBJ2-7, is DTGVSQNPRHKITKRGQNVTFRCDPISEHNRLYWYRQTLGQGPEFLTYFQNEAQLEKSRLLSDRFSAERPKGSFSTLEIQRTEQGDSAMYLCASSLVGQPSYEQYFGPGTRLTVT.

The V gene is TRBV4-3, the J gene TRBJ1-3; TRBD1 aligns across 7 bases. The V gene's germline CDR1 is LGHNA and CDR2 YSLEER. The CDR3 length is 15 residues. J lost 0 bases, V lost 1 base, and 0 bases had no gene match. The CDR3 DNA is TGCGCCAGCAGCCAAGGGACAGGCTCTGGAAACACCATATATTTT. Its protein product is CASSQGTGSGNTIYF.

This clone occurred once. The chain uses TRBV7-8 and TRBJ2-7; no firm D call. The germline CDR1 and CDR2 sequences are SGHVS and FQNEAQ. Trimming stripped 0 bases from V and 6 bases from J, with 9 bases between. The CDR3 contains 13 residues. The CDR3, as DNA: TGTGCCAGCAGCTTAGCACGTACGGGCGAGCAGTACTTC. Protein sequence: CASSLARTGEQYF.

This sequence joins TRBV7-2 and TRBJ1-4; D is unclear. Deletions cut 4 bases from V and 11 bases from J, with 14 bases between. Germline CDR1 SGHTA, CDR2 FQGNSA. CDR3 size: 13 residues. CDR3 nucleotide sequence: TGTGCCAGCAGCTCCGGGGTCCCCTCTAAACTGTTTTTT. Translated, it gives CASSSGVPSKLFF.

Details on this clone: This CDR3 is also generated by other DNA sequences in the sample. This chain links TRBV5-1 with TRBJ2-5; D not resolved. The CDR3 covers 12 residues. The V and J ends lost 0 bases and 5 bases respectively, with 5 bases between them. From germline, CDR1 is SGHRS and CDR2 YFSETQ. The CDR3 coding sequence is TGCGCCAGCAGCTTGGTAGGGGAGACCCAGTACTTC. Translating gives CASSLVGETQYF.

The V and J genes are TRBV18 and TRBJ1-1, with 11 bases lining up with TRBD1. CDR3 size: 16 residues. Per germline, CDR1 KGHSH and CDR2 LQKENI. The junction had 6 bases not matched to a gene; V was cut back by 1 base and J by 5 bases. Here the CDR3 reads CASSPLGQGAGTEAFF. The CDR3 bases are TGTGCCAGCTCACCACTCGGACAGGGGGCAGGTACTGAAGCTTTCTTT. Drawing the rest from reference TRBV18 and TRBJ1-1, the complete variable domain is NAGVMQNPRHLVRRRGQEARLRCSPMKGHSHVYWYRQLPEEGLKFMVYLQKENIIDESGMPKERFSAEFPKEGPSILRIQQVVRGDSAAYFCASSPLGQGAGTEAFFGQGTRLTVV.

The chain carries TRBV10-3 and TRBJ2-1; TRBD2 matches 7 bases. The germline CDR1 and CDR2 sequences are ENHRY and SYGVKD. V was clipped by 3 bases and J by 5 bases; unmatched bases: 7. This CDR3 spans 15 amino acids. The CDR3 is CAISEGWGGNNEQFF. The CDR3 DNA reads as TGTGCCATCAGTGAAGGGTGGGGGGGAAACAATGAGCAGTTCTTC.

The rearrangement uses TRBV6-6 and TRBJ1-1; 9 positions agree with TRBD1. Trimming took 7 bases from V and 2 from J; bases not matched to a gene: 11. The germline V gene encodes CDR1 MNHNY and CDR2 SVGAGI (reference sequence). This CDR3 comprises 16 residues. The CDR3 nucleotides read TGTGCCAGCATCCCCCACAGGGGGCCCGATAACACTGAAGCTTTCTTT. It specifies CASIPHRGPDNTEAFF.

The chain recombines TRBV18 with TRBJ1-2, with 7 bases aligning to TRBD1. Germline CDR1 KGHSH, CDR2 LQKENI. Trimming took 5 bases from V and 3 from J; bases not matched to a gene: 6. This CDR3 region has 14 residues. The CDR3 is CASSADRNYYGYTF. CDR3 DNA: TGTGCCAGCTCAGCGGACAGGAATTACTATGGCTACACCTTC.

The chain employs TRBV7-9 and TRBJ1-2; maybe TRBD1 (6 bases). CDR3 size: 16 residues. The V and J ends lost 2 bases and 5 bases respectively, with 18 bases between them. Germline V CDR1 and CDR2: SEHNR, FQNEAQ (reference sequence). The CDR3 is CASSLLRAQGRYGYTF. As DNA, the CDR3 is TGTGCCAGCAGCTTACTCCGAGCGCAGGGGAGGTATGGCTACACCTTC.

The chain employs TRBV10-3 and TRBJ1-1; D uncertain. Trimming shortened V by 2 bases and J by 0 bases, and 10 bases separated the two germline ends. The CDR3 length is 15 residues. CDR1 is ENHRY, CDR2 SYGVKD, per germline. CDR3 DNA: TGTGCCATCAGTGAGAGGAAAACAATGAACACTGAAGCTTTCTTT. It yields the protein CAISERKTMNTEAFF.

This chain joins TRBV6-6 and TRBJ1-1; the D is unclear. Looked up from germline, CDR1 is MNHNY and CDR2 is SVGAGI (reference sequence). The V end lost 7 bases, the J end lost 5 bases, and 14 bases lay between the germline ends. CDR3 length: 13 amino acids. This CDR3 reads CASNSPKTTEAFF. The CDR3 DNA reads TGTGCCAGCAATTCACCCAAGACAACTGAAGCTTTCTTT.

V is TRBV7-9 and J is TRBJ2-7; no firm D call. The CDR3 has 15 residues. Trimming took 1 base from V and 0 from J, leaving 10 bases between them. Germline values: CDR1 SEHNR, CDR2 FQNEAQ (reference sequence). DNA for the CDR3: TGTGCCAGCAGCTTAGGTGGAACGCGCTCCTACGAGCAGTACTTC. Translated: CASSLGGTRSYEQYF.

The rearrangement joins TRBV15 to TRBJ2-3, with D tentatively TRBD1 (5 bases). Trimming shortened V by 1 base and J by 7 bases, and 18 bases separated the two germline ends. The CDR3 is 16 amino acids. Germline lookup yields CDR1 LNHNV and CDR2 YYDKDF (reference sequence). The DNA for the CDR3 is TGTGCCACCAGCAGAGGTTCAGGGATAGGCATGAATACGCAGTATTTT. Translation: CATSRGSGIGMNTQYF.

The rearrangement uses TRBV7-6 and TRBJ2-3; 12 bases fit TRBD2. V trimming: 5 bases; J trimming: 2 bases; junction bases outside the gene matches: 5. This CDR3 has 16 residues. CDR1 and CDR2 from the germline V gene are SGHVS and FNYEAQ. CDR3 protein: CASSPRTSGNTDTQYF. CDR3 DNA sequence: TGTGCCAGCAGCCCCCGGACTAGCGGGAACACAGATACGCAGTATTTT.

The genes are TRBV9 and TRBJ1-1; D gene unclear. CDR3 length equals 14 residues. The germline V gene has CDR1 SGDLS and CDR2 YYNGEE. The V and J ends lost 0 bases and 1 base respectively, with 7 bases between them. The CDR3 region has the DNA TGTGCCAGCAGCGTAGGGCGGGGGAACACTGAAGCTTTCTTT. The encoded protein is CASSVGRGNTEAFF.

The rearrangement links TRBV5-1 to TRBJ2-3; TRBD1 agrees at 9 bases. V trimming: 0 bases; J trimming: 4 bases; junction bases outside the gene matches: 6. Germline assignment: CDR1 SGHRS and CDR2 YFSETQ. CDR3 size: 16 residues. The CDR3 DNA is TGCGCCAGCAGCTTGGGAGGGACAGGGATCGCAGATACGCAGTATTTT. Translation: CASSLGGTGIADTQYF.

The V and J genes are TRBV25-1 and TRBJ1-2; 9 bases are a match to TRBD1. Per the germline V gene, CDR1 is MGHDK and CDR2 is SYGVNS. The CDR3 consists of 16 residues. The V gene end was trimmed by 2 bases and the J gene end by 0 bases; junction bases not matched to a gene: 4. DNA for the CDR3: TGTGCCAGCAGTGAAGACAGGGGGGCAACTAACTATGGCTACACCTTC. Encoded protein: CASSEDRGATNYGYTF.

This CDR3 reads CASSHRGTDTQYF. For the CDR3, the DNA is TGTGCCAGCAGCCACCGGGGCACAGATACGCAGTATTTT. The J gene is TRBJ2-3, the V gene TRBV14; D not certain. V was trimmed by 3 bases and J by 1 base, leaving 5 bases between them. The CDR3 loop spans 13 amino acids. CDR1 SGHDN and CDR2 FVKESK come from the germline V gene.

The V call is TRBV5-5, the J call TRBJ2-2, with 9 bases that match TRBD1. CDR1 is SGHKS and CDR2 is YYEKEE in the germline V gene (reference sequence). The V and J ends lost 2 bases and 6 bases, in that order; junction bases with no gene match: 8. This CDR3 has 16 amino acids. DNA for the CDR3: TGTGCCAGCAGCTTACAGGGGGCTGGTGGCGCCGGGGAGCTGTTTTTT. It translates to CASSLQGAGGAGELFF.

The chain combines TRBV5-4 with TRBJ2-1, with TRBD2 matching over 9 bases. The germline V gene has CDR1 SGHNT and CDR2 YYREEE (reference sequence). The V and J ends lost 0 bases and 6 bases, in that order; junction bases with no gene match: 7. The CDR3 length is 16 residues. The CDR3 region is CASSLVGLATRNEQFF. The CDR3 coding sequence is TGTGCCAGCAGCTTGGTGGGACTAGCAACCCGCAATGAGCAGTTCTTC.